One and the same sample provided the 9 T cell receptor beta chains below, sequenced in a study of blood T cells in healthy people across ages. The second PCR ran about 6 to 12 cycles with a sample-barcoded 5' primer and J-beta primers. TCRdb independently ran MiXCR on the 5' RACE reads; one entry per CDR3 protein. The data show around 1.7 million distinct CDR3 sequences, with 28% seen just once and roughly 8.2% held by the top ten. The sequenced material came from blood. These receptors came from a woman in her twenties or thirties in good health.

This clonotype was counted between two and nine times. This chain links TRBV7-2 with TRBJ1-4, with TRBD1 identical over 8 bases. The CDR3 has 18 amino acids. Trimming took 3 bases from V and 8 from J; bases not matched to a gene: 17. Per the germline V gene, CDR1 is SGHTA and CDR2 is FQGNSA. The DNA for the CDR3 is TGTGCCAGCAGCTTGGGTCTGACAGGGGATTCGGTGGGAGAAAAACTGTTTTTT. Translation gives CASSLGLTGDSVGEKLFF.

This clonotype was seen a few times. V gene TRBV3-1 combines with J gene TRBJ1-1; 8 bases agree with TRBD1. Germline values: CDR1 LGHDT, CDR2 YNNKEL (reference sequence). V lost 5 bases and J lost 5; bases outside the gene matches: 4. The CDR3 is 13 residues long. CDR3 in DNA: TGTGCCAGCAGCGATAACAGGGGGACTGAAGCTTTCTTT. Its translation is CASSDNRGTEAFF.

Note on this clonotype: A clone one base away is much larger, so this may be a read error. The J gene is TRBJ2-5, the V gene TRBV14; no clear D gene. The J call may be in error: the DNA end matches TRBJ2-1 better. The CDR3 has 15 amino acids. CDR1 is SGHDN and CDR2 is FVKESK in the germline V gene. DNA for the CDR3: TGTGCCAGCAGCCAAGAAATCGCCCAGCAAGAGACCCAGTTCTTC. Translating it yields CASSQEIAQQETQFF.

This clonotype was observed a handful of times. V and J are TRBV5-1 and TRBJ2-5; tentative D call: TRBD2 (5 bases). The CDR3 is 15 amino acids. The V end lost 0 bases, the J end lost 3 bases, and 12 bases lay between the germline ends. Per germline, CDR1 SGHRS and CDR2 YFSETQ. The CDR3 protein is CASSLAPAEEETQYF. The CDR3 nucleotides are TGCGCCAGCAGCTTGGCACCGGCGGAGGAAGAGACCCAGTACTTC.

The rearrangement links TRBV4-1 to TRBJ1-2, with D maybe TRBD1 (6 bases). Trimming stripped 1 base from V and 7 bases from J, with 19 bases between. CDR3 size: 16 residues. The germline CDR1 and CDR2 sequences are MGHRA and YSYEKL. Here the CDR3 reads CASSQAHRQDEAGYTF. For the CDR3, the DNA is TGCGCCAGCAGCCAAGCTCACCGACAGGACGAAGCTGGCTACACCTTC.

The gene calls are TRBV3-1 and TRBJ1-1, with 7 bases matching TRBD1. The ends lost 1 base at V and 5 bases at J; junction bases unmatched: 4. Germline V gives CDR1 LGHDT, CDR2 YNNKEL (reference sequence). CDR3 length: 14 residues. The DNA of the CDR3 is TGTGCCAGCAGCCAAGTCGCAGGGGGGACTGAAGCTTTCTTT. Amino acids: CASSQVAGGTEAFF.

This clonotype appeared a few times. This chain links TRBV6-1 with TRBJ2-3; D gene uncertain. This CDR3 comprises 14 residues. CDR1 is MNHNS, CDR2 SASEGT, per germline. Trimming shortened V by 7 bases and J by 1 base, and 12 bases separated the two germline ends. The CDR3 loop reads CASKGVGRTDTQYF. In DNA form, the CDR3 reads TGTGCCAGCAAGGGCGTCGGCCGCACAGATACGCAGTATTTT.

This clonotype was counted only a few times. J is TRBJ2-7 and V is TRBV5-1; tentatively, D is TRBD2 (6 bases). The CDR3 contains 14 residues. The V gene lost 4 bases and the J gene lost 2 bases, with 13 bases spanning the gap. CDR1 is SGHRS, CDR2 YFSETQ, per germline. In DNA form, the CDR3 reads TGCGCCAGCAGCACGGGGGACGGAACCTACGAGCAGTACTTC. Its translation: CASSTGDGTYEQYF.

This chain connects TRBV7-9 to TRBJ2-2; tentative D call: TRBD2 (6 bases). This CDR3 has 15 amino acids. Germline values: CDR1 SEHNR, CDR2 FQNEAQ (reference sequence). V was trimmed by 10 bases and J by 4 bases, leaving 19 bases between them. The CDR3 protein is CATGVAGQTTGELFF. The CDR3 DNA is TGTGCCACGGGGGTGGCAGGCCAAACCACCGGGGAGCTGTTTTTT.